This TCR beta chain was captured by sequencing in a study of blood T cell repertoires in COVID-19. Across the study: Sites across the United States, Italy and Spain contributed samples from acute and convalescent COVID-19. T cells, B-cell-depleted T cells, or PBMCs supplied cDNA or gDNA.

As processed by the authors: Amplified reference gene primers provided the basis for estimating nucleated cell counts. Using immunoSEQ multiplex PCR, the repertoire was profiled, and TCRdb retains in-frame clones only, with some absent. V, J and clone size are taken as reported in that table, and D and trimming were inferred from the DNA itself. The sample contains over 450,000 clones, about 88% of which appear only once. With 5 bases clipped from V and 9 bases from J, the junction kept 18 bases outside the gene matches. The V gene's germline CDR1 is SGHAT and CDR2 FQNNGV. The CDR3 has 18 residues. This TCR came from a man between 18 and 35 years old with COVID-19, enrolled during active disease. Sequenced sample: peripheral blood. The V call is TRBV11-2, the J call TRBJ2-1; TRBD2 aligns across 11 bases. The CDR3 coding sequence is TGTGCCAGCAGCCTACGGCCCCGGGGTAGCGGGGGGGCGGGTGAGCAGTTCTTC. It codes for CASSLRPRGSGGAGEQFF.